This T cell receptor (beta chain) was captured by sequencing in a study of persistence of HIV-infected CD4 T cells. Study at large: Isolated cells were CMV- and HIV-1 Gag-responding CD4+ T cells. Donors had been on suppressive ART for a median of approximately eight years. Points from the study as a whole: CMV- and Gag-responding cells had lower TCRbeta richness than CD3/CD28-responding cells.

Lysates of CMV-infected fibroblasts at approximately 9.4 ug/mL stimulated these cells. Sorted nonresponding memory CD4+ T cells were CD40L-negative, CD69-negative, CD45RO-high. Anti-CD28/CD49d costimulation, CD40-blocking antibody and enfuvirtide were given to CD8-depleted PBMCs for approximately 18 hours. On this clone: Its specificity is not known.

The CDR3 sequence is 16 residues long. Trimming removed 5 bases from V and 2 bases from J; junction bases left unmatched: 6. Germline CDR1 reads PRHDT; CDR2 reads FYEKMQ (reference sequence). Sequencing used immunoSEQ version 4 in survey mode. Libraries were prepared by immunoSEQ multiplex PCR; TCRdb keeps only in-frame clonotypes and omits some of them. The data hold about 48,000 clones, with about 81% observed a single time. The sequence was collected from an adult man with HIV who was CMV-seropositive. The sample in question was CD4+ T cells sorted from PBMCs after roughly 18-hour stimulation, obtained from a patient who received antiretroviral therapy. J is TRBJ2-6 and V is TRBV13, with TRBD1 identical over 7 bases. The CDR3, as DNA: TGTGCCAGCAGCCTGCGACAGGGTGCTGGGGCCAACGTCCTGACTTTC. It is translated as CASSLRQGAGANVLTF.